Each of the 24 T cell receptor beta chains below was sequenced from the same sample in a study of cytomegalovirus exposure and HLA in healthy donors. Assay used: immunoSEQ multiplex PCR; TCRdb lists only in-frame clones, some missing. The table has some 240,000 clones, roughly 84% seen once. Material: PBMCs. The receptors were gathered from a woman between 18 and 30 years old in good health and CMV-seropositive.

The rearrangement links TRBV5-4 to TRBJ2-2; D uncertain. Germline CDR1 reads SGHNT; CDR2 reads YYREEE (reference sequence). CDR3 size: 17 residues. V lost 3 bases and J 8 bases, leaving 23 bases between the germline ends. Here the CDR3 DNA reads TGTGCCAGCAGCTCCGGAACAACGGTTGCATCACAGGGGGAGCTGTTTTTT. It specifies CASSSGTTVASQGELFF.

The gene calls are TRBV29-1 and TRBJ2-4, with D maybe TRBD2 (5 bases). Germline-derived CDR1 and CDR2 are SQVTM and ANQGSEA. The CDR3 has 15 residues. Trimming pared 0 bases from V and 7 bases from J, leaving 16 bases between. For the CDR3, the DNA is TGCAGCGTTGAAGACCCCAATAGCGAATACAACATTCAGTACTTC. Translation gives CSVEDPNSEYNIQYF.

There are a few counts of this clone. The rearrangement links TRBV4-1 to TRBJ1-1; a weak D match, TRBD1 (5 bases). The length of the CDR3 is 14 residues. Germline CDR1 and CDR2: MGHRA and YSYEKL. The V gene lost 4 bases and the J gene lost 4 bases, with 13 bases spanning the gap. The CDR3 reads CASSRVGEGTEAFF. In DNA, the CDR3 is TGCGCCAGCAGCCGAGTGGGGGAGGGCACTGAAGCTTTCTTT.

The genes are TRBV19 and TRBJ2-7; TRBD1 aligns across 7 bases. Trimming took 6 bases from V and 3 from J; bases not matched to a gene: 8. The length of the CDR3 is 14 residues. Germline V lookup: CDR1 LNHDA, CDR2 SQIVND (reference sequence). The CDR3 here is CASSETGSGYEQYF. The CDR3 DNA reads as TGTGCCAGTAGCGAGACAGGGTCGGGCTACGAGCAGTACTTC. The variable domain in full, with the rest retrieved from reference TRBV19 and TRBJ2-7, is DGGITQSPKYLFRKEGQNVTLSCEQNLNHDAMYWYRQDPGQGLRLIYYSQIVNDFQKGDIAEGYSVSREKKESFPLTVTSAQKNPTAFYLCASSETGSGYEQYFGPGTRLTVT.

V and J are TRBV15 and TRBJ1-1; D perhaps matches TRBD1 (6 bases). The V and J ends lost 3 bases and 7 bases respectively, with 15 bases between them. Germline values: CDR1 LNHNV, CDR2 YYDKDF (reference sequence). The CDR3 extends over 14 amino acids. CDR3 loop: CATSSRTGSSEAFF. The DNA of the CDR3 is TGTGCCACCAGCAGTCGCACAGGGTCCAGTGAAGCTTTCTTT. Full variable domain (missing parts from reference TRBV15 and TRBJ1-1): DAMVIQNPRYQVTQFGKPVTLSCSQTLNHNVMYWYQQKSSQAPKLLFHYYDKDFNNEADTPDNFQSRRPNTSFCFLDIRSPGLGDTAMYLCATSSRTGSSEAFFGQGTRLTVV.

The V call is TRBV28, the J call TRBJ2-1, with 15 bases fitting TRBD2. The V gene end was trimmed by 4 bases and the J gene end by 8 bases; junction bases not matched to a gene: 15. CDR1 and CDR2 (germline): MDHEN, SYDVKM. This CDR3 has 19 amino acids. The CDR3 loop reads CASSSGTSGRKGILDEQFF. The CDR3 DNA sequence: TGTGCCAGCAGTTCCGGGACTAGCGGGAGGAAGGGAATATTGGATGAGCAGTTCTTC.

In DNA form, the CDR3 reads TGTGCCAGTAGTATTAGTTCAGGGGCCTACACCGGGGAGCTGTTTTTT. This gives the protein CASSISSGAYTGELFF. The chain carries TRBV19 and TRBJ2-2, with a tentative D call TRBD1 (6 bases). Trimming cost V 3 bases and J 3 bases, with 14 bases left between them. Per the germline V gene, CDR1 is LNHDA and CDR2 is SQIVND (reference sequence). This CDR3 spans 16 amino acids.

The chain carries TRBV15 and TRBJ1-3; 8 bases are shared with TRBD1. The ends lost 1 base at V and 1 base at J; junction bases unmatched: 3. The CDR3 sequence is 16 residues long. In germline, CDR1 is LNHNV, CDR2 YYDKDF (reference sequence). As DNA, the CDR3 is TGTGCCACCAGCAGAGCACGGACAGGGTCTGGAAACACCATATATTTT. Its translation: CATSRARTGSGNTIYF.

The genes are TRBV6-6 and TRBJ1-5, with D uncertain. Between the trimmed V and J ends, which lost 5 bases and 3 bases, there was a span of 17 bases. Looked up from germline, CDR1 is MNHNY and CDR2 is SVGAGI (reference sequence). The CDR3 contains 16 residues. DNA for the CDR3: TGTGCCAGCAGTCAGCAGGAATCGCGATTCAATCAGCCCCAGCATTTT. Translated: CASSQQESRFNQPQHF.

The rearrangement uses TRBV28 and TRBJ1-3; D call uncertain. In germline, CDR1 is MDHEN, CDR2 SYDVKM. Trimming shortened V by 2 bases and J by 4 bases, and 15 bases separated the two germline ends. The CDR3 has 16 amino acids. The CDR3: CASSLPLGVGGNTIYF. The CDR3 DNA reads TGTGCCAGCAGTTTACCTCTCGGGGTCGGGGGAAACACCATATATTTT.

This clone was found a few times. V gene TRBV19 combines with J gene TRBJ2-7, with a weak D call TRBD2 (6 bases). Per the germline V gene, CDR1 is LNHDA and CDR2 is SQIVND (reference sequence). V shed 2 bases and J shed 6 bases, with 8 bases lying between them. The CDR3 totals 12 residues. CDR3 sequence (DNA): TGTGCCAGTAGTATATCCGGGGGCGAGCAGTACTTC. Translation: CASSISGGEQYF.

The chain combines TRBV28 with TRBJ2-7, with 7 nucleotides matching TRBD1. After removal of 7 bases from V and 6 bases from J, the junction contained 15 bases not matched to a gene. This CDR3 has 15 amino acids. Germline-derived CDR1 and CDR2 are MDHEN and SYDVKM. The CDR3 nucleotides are TGTGCCAGCACCGAACCCTGGACAGGCTCCACCGAGCAGTACTTC. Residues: CASTEPWTGSTEQYF.

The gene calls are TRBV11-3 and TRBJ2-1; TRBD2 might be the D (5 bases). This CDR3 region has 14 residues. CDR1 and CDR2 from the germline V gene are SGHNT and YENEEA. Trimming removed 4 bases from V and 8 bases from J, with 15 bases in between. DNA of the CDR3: TGTGCCAGCAGCTCAACCCTCACTAGAGATGAGCAGTTCTTC. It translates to CASSSTLTRDEQFF.

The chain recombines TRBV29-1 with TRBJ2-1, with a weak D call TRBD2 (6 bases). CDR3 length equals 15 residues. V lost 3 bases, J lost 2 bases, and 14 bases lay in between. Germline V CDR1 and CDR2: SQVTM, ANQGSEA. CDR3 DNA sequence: TGCAGCGTTGAGCAAGGCCTAGCGACCTACAATGAGCAGTTCTTC. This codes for CSVEQGLATYNEQFF.

The CDR3 nucleotides are TGTGCCAGCAGTGAAATCTTCGTCAGGGGGCAGCAGTACTTC. Protein: CASSEIFVRGQQYF. V and J are TRBV6-1 and TRBJ2-7, with 8 bases lining up with TRBD1. The germline V gene encodes CDR1 MNHNS and CDR2 SASEGT. The CDR3 totals 14 residues. V was pared by 2 bases and J by 8 bases, with 8 bases of the junction left unmatched.

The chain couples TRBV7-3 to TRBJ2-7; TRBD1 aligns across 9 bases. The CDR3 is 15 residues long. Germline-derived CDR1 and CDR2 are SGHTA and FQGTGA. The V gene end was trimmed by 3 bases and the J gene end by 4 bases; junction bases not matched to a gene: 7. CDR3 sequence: CASSFMTGGGYEQYF. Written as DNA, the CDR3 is TGTGCCAGCAGCTTTATGACAGGGGGTGGGTACGAGCAGTACTTC.

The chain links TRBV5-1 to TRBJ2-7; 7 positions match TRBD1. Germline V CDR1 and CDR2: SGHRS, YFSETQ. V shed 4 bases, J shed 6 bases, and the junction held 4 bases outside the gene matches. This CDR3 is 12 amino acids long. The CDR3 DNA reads TGCGCCAGCAGCCTCCCAGGGGGCGAGCAGTACTTC. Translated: CASSLPGGEQYF.

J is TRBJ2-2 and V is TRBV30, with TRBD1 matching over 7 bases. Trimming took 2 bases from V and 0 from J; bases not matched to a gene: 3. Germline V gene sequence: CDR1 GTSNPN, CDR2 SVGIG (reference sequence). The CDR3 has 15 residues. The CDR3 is CAWSSTGANTGELFF. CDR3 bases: TGTGCCTGGAGTTCCACAGGGGCGAACACCGGGGAGCTGTTTTTT.

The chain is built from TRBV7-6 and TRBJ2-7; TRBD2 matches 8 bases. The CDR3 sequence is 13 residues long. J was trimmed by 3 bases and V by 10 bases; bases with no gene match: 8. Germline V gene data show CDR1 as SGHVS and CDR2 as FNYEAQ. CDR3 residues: CATGLAGRYEQYF. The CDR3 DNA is TGTGCCACTGGATTAGCGGGACGCTACGAGCAGTACTTC.

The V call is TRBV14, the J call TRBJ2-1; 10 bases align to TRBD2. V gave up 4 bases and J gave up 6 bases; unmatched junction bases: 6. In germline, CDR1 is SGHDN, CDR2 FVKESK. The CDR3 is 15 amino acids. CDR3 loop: CASSPLAGGPNEQFF. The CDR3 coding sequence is TGTGCCAGCAGCCCTTTAGCGGGAGGCCCCAATGAGCAGTTCTTC.

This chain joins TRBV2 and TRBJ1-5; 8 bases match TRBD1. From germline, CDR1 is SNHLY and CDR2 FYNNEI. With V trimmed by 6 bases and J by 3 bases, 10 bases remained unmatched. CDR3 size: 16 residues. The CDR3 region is CASSGTLDRANQPQHF. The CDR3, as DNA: TGTGCCAGCAGCGGAACCTTGGACAGGGCCAATCAGCCCCAGCATTTT.

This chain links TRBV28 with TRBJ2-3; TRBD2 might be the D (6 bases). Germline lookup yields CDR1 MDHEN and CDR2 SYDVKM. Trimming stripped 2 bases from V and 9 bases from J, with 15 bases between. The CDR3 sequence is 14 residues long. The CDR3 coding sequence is TGTGCCAGCAGTTTAAGCGGGTCCGAAGACACGCAGTATTTT. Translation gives CASSLSGSEDTQYF.

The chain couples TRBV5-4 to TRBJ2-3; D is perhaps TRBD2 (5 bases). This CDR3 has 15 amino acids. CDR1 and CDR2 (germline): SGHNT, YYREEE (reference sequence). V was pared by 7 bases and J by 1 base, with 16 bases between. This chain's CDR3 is CASFRGEQGTDTQYF. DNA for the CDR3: TGTGCCAGCTTTCGTGGGGAGCAGGGCACAGATACGCAGTATTTT.

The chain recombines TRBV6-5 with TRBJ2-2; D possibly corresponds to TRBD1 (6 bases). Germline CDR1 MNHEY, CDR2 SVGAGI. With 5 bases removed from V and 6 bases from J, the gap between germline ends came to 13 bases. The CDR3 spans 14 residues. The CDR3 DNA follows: TGTGCCAGCAGTCCGAAAACAGGGCCCGGGGAGCTGTTTTTT. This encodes CASSPKTGPGELFF.